The 27 T cell receptor beta chains below all came from one sample that was sequenced in a study of blood T cell repertoires in COVID-19. Method: immunoSEQ multiplex PCR; TCRdb's copy keeps in-frame clones and lacks some. The sample shows 130,000 to 150,000 clones, roughly 76% of them seen only once. Sequencing was carried out using peripheral blood. These TCRs come from a human donor with acute or convalescent COVID-19. The donor label of this sample is uncertain.

The chain links TRBV24-1 to TRBJ2-2, with 9 bases matching TRBD1. The CDR3 length is 16 residues. After removal of 3 bases from V and 3 bases from J, the junction contained 4 bases not matched to a gene. The germline gives CDR1 KGHDR, CDR2 SFDVKD. DNA of the CDR3: TGTGCCACCAGTGATGGAGACAGGGGGGACACCGGGGAGCTGTTTTTT. As protein: CATSDGDRGDTGELFF.

This clone was seen a single time. J is TRBJ1-6 and V is TRBV30, with 7 bases fitting TRBD1. The CDR3 is made up of 13 amino acids. Germline values: CDR1 GTSNPN, CDR2 SVGIG (reference sequence). J lost 9 bases, V lost 4 bases, and 6 bases had no gene match. The CDR3 loop is CAWTTGLGSPLHF. CDR3 nucleotides: TGTGCCTGGACGACAGGGTTGGGTTCACCCCTCCACTTT.

The rearrangement uses TRBV19 and TRBJ1-1; D perhaps matches TRBD1 (5 bases). The CDR3 is 15 residues long. V lost 5 bases and J lost 2, with 15 bases in between. Germline CDR1 LNHDA, CDR2 SQIVND (reference sequence). DNA of the CDR3: TGTGCCAGTAGTCCCGGGCGGGACCTTAACACTGAAGCTTTCTTT. This translates into CASSPGRDLNTEAFF.

This clone was seen a handful of times. The chain combines TRBV2 with TRBJ1-2; D perhaps matches TRBD1 (5 bases). The ends were cut back, 6 bases at V and 8 bases at J, with 16 bases in the middle. The CDR3 has 13 amino acids. CDR1 SNHLY and CDR2 FYNNEI come from the germline V gene. The chain's CDR3 is CASRGNLQEGYTF. CDR3 DNA sequence: TGTGCCAGCAGGGGAAACCTACAGGAGGGCTACACCTTC.

This rearrangement joins TRBV19 to TRBJ1-1, with TRBD1 matching over 7 bases. From germline, CDR1 is LNHDA and CDR2 SQIVND (reference sequence). CDR3 length: 15 amino acids. V shed 5 bases, J shed 6 bases, and the junction held 12 bases outside the gene matches. The CDR3 DNA sequence: TGTGCCAGTAGTCAACCGACAGGGAGAGGTTCTGAAGCTTTCTTT. Translation: CASSQPTGRGSEAFF.

The V gene is TRBV19, the J gene TRBJ2-4; D might be TRBD2 (7 bases). Trimming removed 0 bases from V and 3 bases from J, with 15 bases in between. The germline V gene encodes CDR1 LNHDA and CDR2 SQIVND (reference sequence). The CDR3 spans 17 residues. The CDR3 region has the DNA TGTGCCAGTAGTATAGAAAGAGCAGGGGAGGGCAAAAACATTCAGTACTTC. It translates to CASSIERAGEGKNIQYF.

This chain connects TRBV15 to TRBJ1-1; D ambiguous. The germline CDR1 and CDR2 sequences are LNHNV and YYDKDF (reference sequence). CDR3 size: 15 residues. Trimming removed 5 bases at V and 4 bases at J, with 17 bases between. The CDR3 loop reads CATSSPGERSTEAFF. DNA of the CDR3: TGTGCCACCAGCTCCCCCGGGGAAAGGAGCACTGAAGCTTTCTTT. Supplemented by reference TRBV15 and TRBJ1-1, the full variable domain reads DAMVIQNPRYQVTQFGKPVTLSCSQTLNHNVMYWYQQKSSQAPKLLFHYYDKDFNNEADTPDNFQSRRPNTSFCFLDIRSPGLGDTAMYLCATSSPGERSTEAFFGQGTRLTVV.

The V call is TRBV2, the J call TRBJ2-5, with a tentative D call TRBD2 (6 bases). Trimming shortened V by 6 bases and J by 5 bases, and 13 bases separated the two germline ends. This CDR3 is built from 13 residues. The germline gives CDR1 SNHLY, CDR2 FYNNEI. CDR3 region: CASSSEGRETQYF. CDR3 bases: TGTGCCAGCAGCTCGGAGGGAAGGGAGACCCAGTACTTC.

The V gene is TRBV1, the J gene TRBJ1-6; the D segment call TRBD1 is taken from the table without a DNA check. TRBV1 is designated a pseudogene. The CDR3 extends over 17 amino acids. The CDR3 sequence is CTSSQSSMGAFNSPLHF. The CDR3 DNA follows: TGCACCAGCAGCCAGTCTTCCATGGGGGCGTTTAATTCACCCCTCCACTTT.

J is TRBJ1-4 and V is TRBV30, with 11 bases matching TRBD1. Germline CDR1 is GTSNPN and CDR2 is SVGIG (reference sequence). The CDR3 runs 14 residues. The V gene end was trimmed by 0 bases and the J gene end by 10 bases; junction bases not matched to a gene: 4. The DNA for the CDR3 is TGTGCCTGGAGTGTACTCGGGACAGGGGGAAAACTGTTTTTT. The encoded protein is CAWSVLGTGGKLFF.

The rearrangement links TRBV5-4 to TRBJ2-3, with 7 bases lining up with TRBD1. Trimming took 1 base from V and 1 from J; bases not matched to a gene: 3. CDR1 is SGHNT and CDR2 is YYREEE in the germline V gene (reference sequence). There are 15 residues in the CDR3. CDR3 nucleotides: TGTGCCAGCAGCTTGTTAGGACAGGGCACAGATACGCAGTATTTT. Residues: CASSLLGQGTDTQYF. Full variable domain (remainder filled in from reference TRBV5-4 and TRBJ2-3): ETGVTQSPTHLIKTRGQQVTLRCSSQSGHNTVSWYQQALGQGPQFIFQYYREEENGRGNFPPRFSGLQFPNYSSELNVNALELDDSALYLCASSLLGQGTDTQYFGPGTRLTVL.

In nucleotides, the CDR3 is TGTGCCAGCAGCCCCCGCCGACTAGCGGGGGGGAAGGATACGCAGTATTTT. It yields the protein CASSPRRLAGGKDTQYF. V usage is TRBV14 and J usage is TRBJ2-3; 14 bases agree with TRBD2. Germline values: CDR1 SGHDN, CDR2 FVKESK. The CDR3 loop spans 17 amino acids. V was pared by 4 bases and J by 6 bases, with 9 bases of the junction left unmatched.

The rearrangement uses TRBV5-8 and TRBJ1-2; tentative D call: TRBD1 (6 bases). The CDR3 runs 15 residues. Looked up from germline, CDR1 is SGHTS and CDR2 is YDEGEE. Trimming removed 4 bases from V and 7 bases from J, with 20 bases in between. This CDR3 is CASSLAGTREGGYTF. As DNA, the CDR3 is TGTGCCAGCAGCCTCGCTGGGACAAGGGAAGGTGGCTACACCTTC. The complete variable domain, with remaining parts taken from reference TRBV5-8 and TRBJ1-2, reads EAGVTQSPTHLIKTRGQQATLRCSPISGHTSVYWYQQALGLGLQFLLWYDEGEERNRGNFPPRFSGRQFPNYSSELNVNALELEDSALYLCASSLAGTREGGYTFGSGTRLTVV.

This chain uses TRBV10-2 with TRBJ1-5, with a weak D call TRBD1 (5 bases). The CDR3 covers 13 residues. Germline assignment: CDR1 WSHSY and CDR2 SAAADI. The germline V and J ends were trimmed by 7 bases and 1 base, with 8 bases remaining between them. DNA of the CDR3: TGCGCCAGCAAGTGGGGCAGCAATCAGCCCCAGCATTTT. Its protein is CASKWGSNQPQHF.

This clone was seen a single time. The J gene is TRBJ1-5, the V gene TRBV3-1 (or the pseudogene TRBV3-2); D is unresolved. The CDR3 runs 14 residues. Trimming pared 3 bases from V and 7 bases from J, leaving 13 bases between. Germline CDR1 and CDR2: LGHDT and YNNKEL (reference sequence). The CDR3 here is CASSQGGVGQPQHF. The CDR3 nucleotides read TGTGCCAGCAGCCAGGGCGGGGTAGGCCAGCCCCAGCATTTT.

The chain has TRBV3-1 (or the pseudogene TRBV3-2) and TRBJ2-7, with 7 bases lining up with TRBD1. Germline V gene data show CDR1 as LGHDT and CDR2 as YNNKEL (reference sequence). There are 14 residues in the CDR3. Trimming cost V 4 bases and J 3 bases; bases outside gene matches: 6. The CDR3 region is CASSPRDSFYEQYF. The CDR3 region has the DNA TGTGCCAGCAGCCCGAGGGACAGCTTCTACGAGCAGTACTTC.

The chain recombines TRBV9 with TRBJ1-1; the D is unclear. Deletions cut 0 bases from V and 2 bases from J, with 14 bases between. This CDR3 is built from 16 residues. In germline, CDR1 is SGDLS, CDR2 YYNGEE. The CDR3, as DNA: TGTGCCAGCAGCGTAGCCGTCTCGAGGGATAACACTGAAGCTTTCTTT. This translates into CASSVAVSRDNTEAFF.

The rearrangement links TRBV7-8 to TRBJ2-2; TRBD2 is a possible D gene (5 bases). V was shortened by 0 bases and J by 6 bases, with 11 bases between the two germline ends. The CDR3 spans 15 residues. CDR1 and CDR2 from the germline V gene are SGHVS and FQNEAQ. CDR3 bases: TGTGCCAGCAGCTTAGCGCGGAGGACGGCCGGGGAGCTGTTTTTT. Amino acid sequence: CASSLARRTAGELFF.

The sample holds one count of this clone. CDR3: CASTRGGQTYEQYF. CDR3 coding DNA: TGTGCCAGCACGCGCGGGGGGCAAACCTACGAGCAGTACTTC. The chain is built from TRBV6-5 and TRBJ2-7; 8 bases map to TRBD2. V lost 7 bases, J lost 2 bases, and 7 bases stayed unmatched. The CDR3 runs 14 residues. Looked up from germline, CDR1 is MNHEY and CDR2 is SVGAGI.

This clone turned up a few times. V usage is TRBV3-1 (or the pseudogene TRBV3-2) and J usage is TRBJ1-5; 11 bases match TRBD1. V dropped 4 bases and J dropped 6; count of bases not matched to a gene: 5. Germline V lookup: CDR1 LGHDT, CDR2 YNNKEL (reference sequence). The CDR3 consists of 15 residues. The CDR3 nucleotides are TGTGCCAGCAGCCCCGGGACAGGGGGAGGTCAGCCCCAGCATTTT. Translating it yields CASSPGTGGGQPQHF.

This clone was detected only a few times. Here the CDR3 DNA reads TGCGCCAGCAGCCTTTTGACTTTTTCCTCTGGAAACACCATATATTTT. As protein: CASSLLTFSSGNTIYF. The V and J genes are TRBV4-1 and TRBJ1-3; D is unresolved. The CDR3 has 16 amino acids. The V gene lost 4 bases and the J gene lost 0 bases, with 13 bases spanning the gap. Looked up from germline, CDR1 is MGHRA and CDR2 is YSYEKL.

The V call is TRBV7-8, the J call TRBJ1-1; 7 bases align to TRBD1. Germline CDR1 reads SGHVS; CDR2 reads FQNEAQ. Germline trimming cut 6 bases from V and 0 bases from J; bases unmatched to any gene: 7. The CDR3 has 15 amino acids. The CDR3, as DNA: TGTGCCAGCAGTCCCCGACAGGGACTGAACACTGAAGCTTTCTTT. It encodes CASSPRQGLNTEAFF.

DNA for the CDR3: TGTGCCAGCTGGACGAAGGACAGGTTCTATGGCTACACCTTC. It translates to CASWTKDRFYGYTF. The gene calls are TRBV6-5 and TRBJ1-2; 7 bases are shared with TRBD1. V shed 8 bases and J 4 bases; nucleotides not matched to a gene: 10. Looked up from germline, CDR1 is MNHEY and CDR2 is SVGAGI. This CDR3 contains 14 residues.

The chain recombines TRBV9 with TRBJ2-1, with a weak D call TRBD2 (5 bases). The CDR3 is 11 amino acids. The V end lost 0 bases, the J end lost 10 bases, and 5 bases lay between the germline ends. Germline values: CDR1 SGDLS, CDR2 YYNGEE. The CDR3 DNA reads as TGTGCCAGCAGCGTAGGGGAGGAGCAGTTCTTC. This sequence encodes CASSVGEEQFF.

This chain connects TRBV7-9 to TRBJ1-6; D perhaps matches TRBD1 (6 bases). The CDR3 loop spans 15 amino acids. Trimming shortened V by 4 bases and J by 7 bases, and 14 bases separated the two germline ends. The germline V gene has CDR1 SEHNR and CDR2 FQNEAQ (reference sequence). The CDR3 bases are TGTGCCAGCAGCTCAACAGGGATAAGCAATTCACCCCTCCACTTT. It codes for CASSSTGISNSPLHF.

The chain has TRBV12-5 and TRBJ2-2, with D tentatively TRBD1 (6 bases). This CDR3 is 16 amino acids long. V lost 4 bases and J 7 bases, leaving 19 bases between the germline ends. Germline V gene lookup returns CDR1 LGHNT and CDR2 FRNRAP. The CDR3 protein is CASGCPAGQPHGELFF. The CDR3 DNA sequence: TGTGCTAGTGGTTGCCCTGCAGGACAGCCCCACGGGGAGCTGTTTTTT.

The chain links TRBV5-1 to TRBJ2-3, with 9 bases fitting TRBD2. Per the germline V gene, CDR1 is SGHRS and CDR2 is YFSETQ. The CDR3 totals 13 residues. V lost 7 bases and J lost 5; bases outside the gene matches: 5. This CDR3 reads CASRGGAGDTQYF. For the CDR3, the DNA is TGCGCCAGCCGCGGGGGGGCCGGAGATACGCAGTATTTT.